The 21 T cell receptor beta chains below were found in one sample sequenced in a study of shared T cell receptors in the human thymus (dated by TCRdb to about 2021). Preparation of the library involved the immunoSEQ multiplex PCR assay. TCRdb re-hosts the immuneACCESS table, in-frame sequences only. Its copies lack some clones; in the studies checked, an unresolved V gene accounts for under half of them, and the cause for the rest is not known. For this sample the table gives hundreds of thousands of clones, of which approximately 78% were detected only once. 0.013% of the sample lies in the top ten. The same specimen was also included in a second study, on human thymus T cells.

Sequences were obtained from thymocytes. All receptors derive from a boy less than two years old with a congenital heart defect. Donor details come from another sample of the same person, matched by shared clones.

The CDR3 DNA follows: TGCAGTGTTGACAGGGGGAATGGCTACACCTTC. It codes for CSVDRGNGYTF. This rearrangement joins TRBV20-1 to TRBJ1-2; 9 bases are shared with TRBD1. The CDR3 is 11 amino acids. Germline V gives CDR1 DFQATT, CDR2 SNEGSKA (reference sequence). After removal of 7 bases from V and 6 bases from J, the junction contained 3 bases not matched to a gene.

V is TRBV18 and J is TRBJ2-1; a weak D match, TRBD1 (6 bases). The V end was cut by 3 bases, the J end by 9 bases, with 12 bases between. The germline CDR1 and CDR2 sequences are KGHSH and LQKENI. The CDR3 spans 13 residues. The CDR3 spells CASSPWGTFEQFF. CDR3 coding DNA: TGTGCCAGCTCACCCTGGGGGACATTTGAGCAGTTCTTC.

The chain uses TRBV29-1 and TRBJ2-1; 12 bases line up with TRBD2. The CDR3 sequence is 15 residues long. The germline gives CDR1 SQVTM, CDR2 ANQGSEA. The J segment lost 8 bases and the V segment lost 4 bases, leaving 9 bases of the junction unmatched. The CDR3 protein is CSVGETSGSYDEQFF. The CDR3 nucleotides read TGCAGCGTTGGCGAGACTAGCGGGAGTTATGATGAGCAGTTCTTC.

CDR3 nucleotides: TGTGCCAGCAGTGCTGCCGGGACAGTATCCTACGAGCAGTACTTC. Its protein product is CASSAAGTVSYEQYF. V and J are TRBV6-1 and TRBJ2-7, with TRBD1 matching 7 bases. Looked up from germline, CDR1 is MNHNS and CDR2 is SASEGT. Germline trimming cut 4 bases from V and 1 base from J; bases unmatched to any gene: 7. This CDR3 is 15 amino acids long.

CDR3 DNA sequence: TGTGCCAGTACACCCCGACTAGCGGGGTCCTACAATGAGCAGTTCTTC. It specifies CASTPRLAGSYNEQFF. This chain connects TRBV19 to TRBJ2-1, with TRBD2 matching 11 bases. This CDR3 comprises 16 residues. Germline trimming cut 7 bases from V and 1 base from J; bases unmatched to any gene: 6. Germline V gene sequence: CDR1 LNHDA, CDR2 SQIVND (reference sequence).

CDR3 nucleotides: TGCGCCAGCAGCTTCCCAGCAGGGGGATTTTACACTGAAGCTTTCTTT. This translates into CASSFPAGGFYTEAFF. V usage is TRBV10-1 and J usage is TRBJ1-1; 7 nucleotides line up with TRBD1. Per the germline V gene, CDR1 is WNHNN and CDR2 is SYGVQD (reference sequence). V trimming: 6 bases; J trimming: 3 bases; junction bases outside the gene matches: 13. This CDR3 has 16 residues.

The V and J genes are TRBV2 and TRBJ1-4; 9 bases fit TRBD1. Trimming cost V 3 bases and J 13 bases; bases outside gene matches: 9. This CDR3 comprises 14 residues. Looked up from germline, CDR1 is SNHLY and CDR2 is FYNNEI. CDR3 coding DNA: TGTGCCAGCAGTGACGGACAGGGGAACGACGGACTGTTTTTT. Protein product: CASSDGQGNDGLFF.

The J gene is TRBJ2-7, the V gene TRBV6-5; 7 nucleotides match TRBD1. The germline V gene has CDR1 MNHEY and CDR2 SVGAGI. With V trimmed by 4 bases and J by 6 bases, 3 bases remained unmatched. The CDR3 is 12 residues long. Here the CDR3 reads CASSFPGGEQYF. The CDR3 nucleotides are TGTGCCAGCAGTTTTCCAGGGGGCGAGCAGTACTTC.

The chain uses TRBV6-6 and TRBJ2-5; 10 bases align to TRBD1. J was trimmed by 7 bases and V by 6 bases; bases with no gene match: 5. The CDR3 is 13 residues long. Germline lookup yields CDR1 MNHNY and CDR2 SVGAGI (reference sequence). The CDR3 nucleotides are TGTGCCAGCAGATCTGGACAGGGGGGGACCCAGTACTTC. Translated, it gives CASRSGQGGTQYF.

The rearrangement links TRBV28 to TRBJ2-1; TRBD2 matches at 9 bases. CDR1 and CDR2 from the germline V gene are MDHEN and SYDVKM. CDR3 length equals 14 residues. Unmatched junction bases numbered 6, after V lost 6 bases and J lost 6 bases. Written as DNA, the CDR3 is TGTGCCAGCAGACCCGGGACTAGCTTCAATGAGCAGTTCTTC. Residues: CASRPGTSFNEQFF.

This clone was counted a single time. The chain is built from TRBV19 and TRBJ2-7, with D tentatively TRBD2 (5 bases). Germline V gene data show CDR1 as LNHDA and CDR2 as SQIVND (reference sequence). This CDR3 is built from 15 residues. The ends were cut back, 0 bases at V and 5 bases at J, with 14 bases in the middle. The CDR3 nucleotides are TGTGCCAGTAGTATAGATCTATCCGGGATAGACGAGCAGTACTTC. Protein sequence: CASSIDLSGIDEQYF.

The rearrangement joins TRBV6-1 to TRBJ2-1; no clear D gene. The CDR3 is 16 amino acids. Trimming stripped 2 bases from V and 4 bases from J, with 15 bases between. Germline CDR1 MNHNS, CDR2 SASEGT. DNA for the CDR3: TGTGCCAGCAGTGAATACGGGTTTGGCCTATACAATGAGCAGTTCTTC. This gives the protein CASSEYGFGLYNEQFF.

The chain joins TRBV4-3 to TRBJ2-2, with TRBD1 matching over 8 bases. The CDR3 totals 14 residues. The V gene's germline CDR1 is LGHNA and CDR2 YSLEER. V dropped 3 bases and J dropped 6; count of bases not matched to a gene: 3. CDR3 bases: TGCGCCAGCAGCCACAGGGGGCTTGCCGGGGAGCTGTTTTTT. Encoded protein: CASSHRGLAGELFF.

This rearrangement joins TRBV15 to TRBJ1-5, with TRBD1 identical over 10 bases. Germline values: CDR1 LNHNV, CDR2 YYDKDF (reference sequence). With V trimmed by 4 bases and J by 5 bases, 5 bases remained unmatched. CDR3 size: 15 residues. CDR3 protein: CATSTRQGADQPQHF. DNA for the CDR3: TGTGCCACCAGCACCCGACAGGGGGCAGATCAGCCCCAGCATTTT.

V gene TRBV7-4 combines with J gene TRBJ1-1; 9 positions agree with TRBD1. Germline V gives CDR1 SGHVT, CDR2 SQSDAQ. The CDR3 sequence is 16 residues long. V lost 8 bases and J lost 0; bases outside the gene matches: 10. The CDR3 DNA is TGTGCCAGCGCCCAGGGGACAGGGAACATGAACACTGAAGCTTTCTTT. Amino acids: CASAQGTGNMNTEAFF.

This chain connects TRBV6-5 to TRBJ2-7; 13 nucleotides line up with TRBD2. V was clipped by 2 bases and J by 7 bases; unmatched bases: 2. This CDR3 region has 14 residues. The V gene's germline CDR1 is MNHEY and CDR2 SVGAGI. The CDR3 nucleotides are TGTGCCAGCAGTTACGGGGGACTAGCGGGAGAGCAGTACTTC. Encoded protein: CASSYGGLAGEQYF.

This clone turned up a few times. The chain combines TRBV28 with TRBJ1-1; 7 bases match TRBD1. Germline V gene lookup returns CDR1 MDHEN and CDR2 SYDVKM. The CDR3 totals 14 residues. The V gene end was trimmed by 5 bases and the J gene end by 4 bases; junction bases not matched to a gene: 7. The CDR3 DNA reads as TGTGCCAGCAGTCTAGGGGCAGGGGGCACTGAAGCTTTCTTT. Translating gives CASSLGAGGTEAFF.

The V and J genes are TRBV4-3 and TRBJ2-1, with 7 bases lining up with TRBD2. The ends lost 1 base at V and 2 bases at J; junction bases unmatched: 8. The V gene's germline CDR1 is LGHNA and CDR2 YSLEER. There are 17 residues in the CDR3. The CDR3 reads CASSQVGRENTYNEQFF. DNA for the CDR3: TGCGCCAGCAGCCAAGTTGGGCGGGAGAACACCTACAATGAGCAGTTCTTC.

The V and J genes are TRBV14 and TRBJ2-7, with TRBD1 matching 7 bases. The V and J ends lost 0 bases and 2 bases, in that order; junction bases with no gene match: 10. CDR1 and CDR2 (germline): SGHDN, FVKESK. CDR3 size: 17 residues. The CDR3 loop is CASSQEPYRTGPYEQYF. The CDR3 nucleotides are TGTGCCAGCAGCCAAGAGCCTTATAGGACAGGCCCCTACGAGCAGTACTTC.

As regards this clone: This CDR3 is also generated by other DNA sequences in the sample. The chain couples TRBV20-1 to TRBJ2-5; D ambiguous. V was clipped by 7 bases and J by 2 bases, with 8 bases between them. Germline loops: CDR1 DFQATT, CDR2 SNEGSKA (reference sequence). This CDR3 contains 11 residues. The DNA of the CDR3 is TGCAGTGTGCCAGTTCAAGAGACCCAGTACTTC. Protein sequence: CSVPVQETQYF.

The CDR3: CAWSGDRGRGNTEAFF. CDR3 coding DNA: TGTGCCTGGAGTGGAGACAGGGGGCGGGGGAACACTGAAGCTTTCTTT. This chain joins TRBV30 and TRBJ1-1, with 10 positions matching TRBD1. The CDR3 spans 16 residues. CDR1 and CDR2 (germline): GTSNPN, SVGIG (reference sequence). V dropped 1 base and J dropped 1; count of bases not matched to a gene: 6. Drawing the rest from reference TRBV30 and TRBJ1-1, the complete variable domain is SQTIHQWPATLVQPVGSPLSLECTVEGTSNPNLYWYRQAAGRGLQLLFYSVGIGQISSEVPQNLSASRPQDRQFILSSKKLLLSDSGFYLCAWSGDRGRGNTEAFFGQGTRLTVV.